This TCR beta chain was sequenced for a study of T cells in Graves' hyperthyroidism and ophthalmopathy. Study results and limitations: In validation, the model predicted ophthalmopathy. These predictions came a median about 6 months before onset. Most clonotypes expanded in the thyroid (above 0.001) were also present in blood.

In the case of this clonotype: Its antigen is not identified. This clone may be a read error of a much larger clone one base away.

TCR beta CDR3 sequences were amplified from RNA transcripts. Primed by the HTBI set, a first-round RT-PCR was run on the TCR CDR3. TCRdb processed the multiplex PCR reads anew with MiXCR; each CDR3 protein has one entry. The profile shows under 300,000 distinct CDR3 sequences, more than 10% of them singletons. This CDR3 spans 14 amino acids. The blood sample dates from first hyperthyroidism diagnosis, preceding any ophthalmopathy symptoms. Sequences were obtained from blood. The sequence was collected from a woman aged 25 to 39 with Graves' hyperthyroidism that later progressed to Graves' ophthalmopathy. J is TRBJ2-1 and V is TRBV12-3 or TRBV12-4, with 9 bases matching TRBD1. The CDR3 loop is CASSLAGTGNEQLF. CDR3 nucleotide sequence: TGTGCCAGCAGTTTGGCCGGGACAGGGAATGAGCAGCTCTTC.